This passage covers 21 T cell receptor beta chains from one sample sequenced in a study of T cells in women clearing cervical HPV infection. Here immunoSEQ multiplex PCR was the method, and the copy in TCRdb shows in-frame clones only, minus some. The table for this sample gives fewer than 35,000 clones. The sample was blood buffy coat. These receptors were collected from a woman aged 18 to 75 with a cervical HPV16 infection that either progressed to CIN3+ or cleared (not recorded which).

Comments on this clone: The read terminates 3 residues ahead of where the CDR3 ends, so the germline J gene completes it. V and J are TRBV12-3 or TRBV12-4 and TRBJ2-5; D may be TRBD1 (5 bases). V was shortened by 4 bases and J by 5 bases, with 14 bases between the two germline ends. The CDR3 extends over 14 amino acids. The CDR3 sequence: CASSWGMGQETQYF. CDR3 DNA, as far as it was read: TGTGCCAGCAGTTGGGGTATGGGGCAGGAGACC.

To note about this clone: The read terminates 3 residues before the CDR3 end, so the remaining end is supplied by the germline J gene. The genes are TRBV5-1 and TRBJ1-2, with 7 bases aligning to TRBD1. The length of the CDR3 is 14 residues. From germline, CDR1 is SGHRS and CDR2 YFSETQ. V lost 1 base to trimming and J lost 7 bases; unmatched junction nucleotides: 7. The CDR3 loop is CASSLSGQRVGYTF. The CDR3 DNA, read in part, is TGCGCCAGCAGCTTGTCGGGACAGAGAGTTGGC.

On this clone itself: The CDR3 end is not reached by the read, which stops 3 residues before it; the germline J gene fills it in. This chain connects TRBV19 to TRBJ1-1; D remains unclear. This CDR3 region has 14 residues. Trimming took 4 bases from V and 4 from J, leaving 13 bases between them. Per the germline V gene, CDR1 is LNHDA and CDR2 is SQIVND (reference sequence). This chain's CDR3 is CASSTATMFTEAFF. CDR3 bases read: TGTGCCAGTAGTACGGCGACAATGTTCACTGAA.

Regarding this clone: The observed sequence ends 3 residues before the CDR3 terminus, with the missing tail filled in from the germline J gene. The genes are TRBV30 and TRBJ1-5, with 9 bases that match TRBD1. CDR1 is GTSNPN, CDR2 SVGIG, per germline (reference sequence). The CDR3 extends over 14 amino acids. V was clipped by 4 bases and J by 7 bases; unmatched bases: 8. This CDR3 reads CAWTPGQGLQPQHF. The part of the CDR3 DNA that was read is TGTGCCTGGACCCCGGGACAGGGTCTACAGCCC.

Regarding this clone: A junction end diverges from the germline sequence, so it may reflect a read error. The read ends 3 residues before the CDR3 terminus; that terminus is restored from the germline J gene. This sequence joins TRBV7-7 and TRBJ1-1; 9 bases are shared with TRBD1. Germline CDR1 reads SSHAT; CDR2 reads FNYEAQ (reference sequence). There are 16 residues in the CDR3. CDR3 region: CASSLGRTGENTEAFF. Partial CDR3 DNA: TGTGCTAGCAGCTTAGGCAGGACAGGGGAGAACACTGAA.

Comments on this clone: The read ends 3 residues before the CDR3 terminus; that terminus is restored from the germline J gene. This sequence joins TRBV20-1 and TRBJ2-7; 10 nucleotides align to TRBD1. Germline CDR1 is DFQATT and CDR2 is SNEGSKA (reference sequence). This CDR3 is 14 amino acids long. Trimming at V came to 5 bases and at J to 6 bases, leaving 10 bases not matched to a gene. CDR3 sequence reads: CSAVLGTGEGEQYF. The CDR3 DNA, read in part, is TGCAGTGCTGTTCTTGGGACAGGGGAGGGCGAG.

This CDR3 is CASSLGSYNEQFF. The CDR3 DNA, read in part, is TGTGCCAGCAGCCTCGGCTCCTACAATGAG. The rearrangement joins TRBV11-2 to TRBJ2-1; the D is unclear. The read stops 3 residues short of the end of the CDR3; the missing end is completed from the germline J gene. Trimming removed 5 bases from V and 0 bases from J, with 5 bases in between. The CDR3 is 13 amino acids. Germline V CDR1 and CDR2: SGHAT, FQNNGV.

Regarding this clone: The read terminates 3 residues before the CDR3 end, so the remaining end is supplied by the germline J gene. The V call is TRBV14, the J call TRBJ1-1; 10 bases map to TRBD1. CDR1 and CDR2 (germline): SGHDN, FVKESK. The CDR3 has 19 residues. The V gene end was trimmed by 5 bases and the J gene end by 1 base; junction bases not matched to a gene: 16. The part of the CDR3 DNA that was read is TGTGCCAGCAGCTCAGACAGGGGGCCGGATCCTCGGCAGAACACTGAA. Translating it yields CASSSDRGPDPRQNTE. The entire CDR3 reads CASSSDRGPDPRQNTEAFF.

Concerning this clone: The read stops 3 residues short of the end of the CDR3; the missing end is completed from the germline J gene. The V and J genes are TRBV6-1 and TRBJ2-5, with D uncertain. CDR1 and CDR2 from the germline V gene are MNHNS and SASEGT. The CDR3 covers 15 residues. V was pared by 2 bases and J by 2 bases, with 12 bases between. CDR3 region: CASSESPSVQETQYF. The part of the CDR3 DNA that was read is TGTGCCAGCAGTGAAAGTCCCAGCGTACAAGAGACC.

Its frequency marks this clone as medium-sized (0.01 to 0.1%). The read is 3 residues too short to cover the CDR3 end, so that end is filled in from the germline J gene. The chain carries TRBV20-1 and TRBJ2-2; 7 nucleotides agree with TRBD1. From germline, CDR1 is DFQATT and CDR2 SNEGSKA (reference sequence). The junction had 8 bases not matched to a gene; V was cut back by 5 bases and J by 2 bases. CDR3 length: 15 amino acids. The DNA read from the CDR3 is TGCAGTGCTGCCCCGGGACAGACCAACACCGGGGAG. Its translation: CSAAPGQTNTGE. The full CDR3 reads CSAAPGQTNTGELFF.

For this clone: With the read ending 3 residues before the CDR3 end, the germline J gene is used to fill in that end. This rearrangement joins TRBV18 to TRBJ2-4; unclear D gene. V lost 3 bases and J 0 bases, leaving 9 bases between the germline ends. CDR3 size: 15 residues. Germline values: CDR1 KGHSH, CDR2 LQKENI. The sequenced part of the CDR3 DNA is TGTGCCAGCTCACCGCAGCGTCTAGCCAAAAACATT. It codes for CASSPQRLAKNI. The CDR3 as a whole reads CASSPQRLAKNIQYF.

In regard to this clone: The CDR3 end lies 3 residues beyond the end of the read and is filled in from the germline J gene. The chain has TRBV5-1 and TRBJ2-5; D possibly corresponds to TRBD2 (6 bases). CDR3 size: 16 residues. The ends were cut back, 2 bases at V and 1 base at J, with 15 bases in the middle. CDR1 is SGHRS, CDR2 YFSETQ, per germline. Partial CDR3 DNA: TGCGCCAGCAGCTTTTACCCAGCGGGTTCCCAAGAGACC. Residues: CASSFYPAGSQET. The full CDR3 is CASSFYPAGSQETQYF.

Turning to this clone: The CDR3 end falls 3 residues outside the read, so it is completed with the germline J gene. This rearrangement joins TRBV2 to TRBJ2-3; D might be TRBD2 (6 bases). CDR3 length: 12 residues. V was cut by 6 bases and J by 4 bases, with 8 bases left in between. Per the germline V gene, CDR1 is SNHLY and CDR2 is FYNNEI. CDR3 DNA (partial): TGTGCCAGCAGGGGACTTCCAGATACG. Its translation: CASRGLPDT. The full-length CDR3 reads as CASRGLPDTQYF.

Regarding this clone: The read ends 3 residues before the CDR3 terminus; that terminus is restored from the germline J gene. The chain recombines TRBV30 with TRBJ1-6, with 7 bases matching TRBD1. Germline-derived CDR1 and CDR2 are GTSNPN and SVGIG (reference sequence). V shed 2 bases, J shed 9 bases, and the junction held 7 bases outside the gene matches. CDR3 length: 14 amino acids. CDR3 bases read: TGTGCCTGGAGTAATGAGGGGGCTAGTTCACCC. Translated: CAWSNEGASSP. In full, the CDR3 reads CAWSNEGASSPLHF.

In regard to this clone: The missing CDR3 end, 3 residues past where the read stops, is filled in from the germline J gene. V usage is TRBV6-1 and J usage is TRBJ2-3; the match to TRBD2 covers 7 bases. The trim removed 3 bases at V and 6 bases at J, leaving 0 bases unmatched. Germline loops: CDR1 MNHNS, CDR2 SASEGT. The CDR3 loop spans 12 amino acids. The CDR3 DNA, read in part, is TGTGCCAGCAGTGAGACTAGCGATACG. This translates into CASSETSDT. The CDR3 in full is CASSETSDTQYF.

Comments on this clone: The DNA ends 3 residues before the CDR3 does, and the rest of the CDR3 is filled in from the germline J gene. The chain uses TRBV10-3 and TRBJ2-7; 8 bases align to TRBD2. CDR3 size: 16 residues. Germline V gene lookup returns CDR1 ENHRY and CDR2 SYGVKD. V was pared by 1 base and J by 2 bases, with 7 bases of the junction left unmatched. CDR3 DNA, as far as it was read: TGTGCCATCAGTGAGTACGTTGGCGGGGGGACCTACGAG. It specifies CAISEYVGGGTYE. In full, the CDR3 is CAISEYVGGGTYEQYF.

A remark on this clone: From the germline J gene comes the end of the CDR3, since the read stops 3 residues before it. The rearrangement joins TRBV5-1 to TRBJ2-3; D might be TRBD2 (5 bases). Germline lookup yields CDR1 SGHRS and CDR2 YFSETQ. Deletions cut 4 bases from V and 5 bases from J, with 11 bases between. The CDR3 totals 13 residues. CDR3: CASSPREGDTQYF. CDR3 DNA, as far as it was read: TGCGCCAGCAGCCCCAGAGAGGGAGATACG.

Notes on this clone: From the germline J gene comes the end of the CDR3, since the read stops 3 residues before it. The chain combines TRBV4-1 with TRBJ2-7; D is unclear. CDR1 and CDR2 from the germline V gene are MGHRA and YSYEKL. There are 13 residues in the CDR3. V lost 1 base and J 2 bases, leaving 6 bases between the germline ends. Here the CDR3 reads CASSQGQAYEQYF. CDR3 DNA (partial): TGCGCCAGCAGCCAAGGGCAGGCCTACGAG.

The DNA read from the CDR3 is TGTGCCAGCTCACCTGCCGAAGAGGGCACAGATACG. Encoded protein: CASSPAEEGTDT. The CDR3 as a whole reads CASSPAEEGTDTQYF. The chain joins TRBV18 to TRBJ2-3; D call uncertain. The sequenced fragment ends 3 residues before the CDR3 boundary, so the rest is inferred from the germline J gene. Germline V gives CDR1 KGHSH, CDR2 LQKENI. Between the trimmed V and J ends, which lost 3 bases and 1 base, there was a span of 11 bases. CDR3 length: 15 residues. The variable domain in full, with the rest retrieved from reference TRBV18 and TRBJ2-3, is NAGVMQNPRHLVRRRGQEARLRCSPMKGHSHVYWYRQLPEEGLKFMVYLQKENIIDESGMPKERFSAEFPKEGPSILRIQQVVRGDSAAYFCASSPAEEGTDTQYFGPGTRLTVL.

Worth noting for this clone: The read terminates 3 residues ahead of where the CDR3 ends, so the germline J gene completes it. The chain couples TRBV5-5 to TRBJ1-6; possibly TRBD1 for D (5 bases). The germline V gene encodes CDR1 SGHKS and CDR2 YYEKEE (reference sequence). CDR3 length: 13 residues. This CDR3 is CASSLGGQWALHF. Partial CDR3 DNA: TGTGCCAGCAGCTTGGGCGGACAATGGGCC.

CDR3 DNA (partial): TGTGCCAGCAGTGAGATGGGGGGCCAAGAGACC. This codes for CASSEMGGQET. The complete CDR3 reads CASSEMGGQETQYF. V gene TRBV2 combines with J gene TRBJ2-5, with D tentatively TRBD2 (6 bases). The read ends 3 residues before the CDR3 terminus; that terminus is restored from the germline J gene. Germline CDR1 SNHLY, CDR2 FYNNEI. V gave up 3 bases and J gave up 1 base, with 9 bases separating them. CDR3 size: 14 residues.